The rows below give T cell receptor beta chains drawn from one sample of a study of shared clonotypes between healthy human individuals. The data were produced by immunoSEQ multiplex PCR, yet TCRdb's version contains in-frame clones alone and is incomplete. Among 800,000 to 1,200,000 clones listed, 75% to 85% were seen once. Sequenced input: memory CD4+ T cells from PBMCs. Every receptor here comes from a man between 18 and 35 years old in good health. Some clones in this sample may be carry-over from other donors' samples. The CDR3 runs from the conserved cysteine through the conserved F or W. D genes are given only for firm matches. Size tells how often a clone was seen (once, few, many) or the class of an expanded clone, and some rows leave it out.

V gene: TRBV5-1; D gene: TRBD1; J gene: TRBJ2-7; clone size: -; CDR3 protein: CASSTGQGSYEQYF; CDR3 DNA: TGCGCCAGCAGCACGGGACAGGGCTCCTACGAGCAGTACTTC
V gene: TRBV19; D gene: TRBD1; J gene: TRBJ2-7; clone size: -; CDR3 protein: CASTARPDRAAHEQYF; CDR3 DNA: TGTGCCAGTACCGCCCGACCGGACAGGGCGGCCCACGAGCAGTACTTC
V gene: TRBV7-9; D gene: -; J gene: TRBJ1-3; clone size: -; CDR3 protein: CASSFREAGNTIYF; CDR3 DNA: TGTGCCAGCAGCTTCAGGGAAGCTGGAAACACCATATATTTT
V gene: TRBV18; D gene: -; J gene: TRBJ1-2; clone size: few; CDR3 protein: CASSPGPDMYGYTF; CDR3 DNA: TGTGCCAGCTCACCAGGGCCCGACATGTATGGCTACACCTTC
V gene: TRBV5-1; D gene: TRBD2; J gene: TRBJ2-1; clone size: -; CDR3 protein: CASSPGLAGYNEQFF; CDR3 DNA: TGCGCCAGCAGCCCAGGACTAGCGGGGTACAATGAGCAGTTCTTC
V gene: TRBV19; D gene: -; J gene: TRBJ2-7; clone size: -; CDR3 protein: CASSIRWSAPSEQYF; CDR3 DNA: TGTGCCAGTAGTATAAGGTGGAGCGCCCCCTCCGAGCAGTACTTC
V gene: TRBV7-9; D gene: -; J gene: TRBJ1-3; clone size: -; CDR3 protein: CASSPTGNTIYF; CDR3 DNA: TGTGCCAGCAGCCCGACGGGAAACACCATATATTTT
V gene: TRBV15; D gene: -; J gene: TRBJ2-2; clone size: -; CDR3 protein: CATSRRQGNTGELFF; CDR3 DNA: TGTGCCACCAGCAGACGTCAGGGGAACACCGGGGAGCTGTTTTTT
V gene: TRBV2; D gene: TRBD1; J gene: TRBJ1-4; clone size: -; CDR3 protein: CASRAGQGDPNEKLFF; CDR3 DNA: TGTGCCAGCAGGGCTGGACAGGGAGATCCTAATGAAAAACTGTTTTTT
V gene: TRBV7-3; D gene: -; J gene: TRBJ2-1; clone size: -; CDR3 protein: CASSLSGGALSYNEQFF; CDR3 DNA: TGTGCCAGCAGCTTAAGCGGCGGGGCCCTCTCCTACAATGAGCAGTTCTTC
V gene: TRBV5-8; D gene: -; J gene: TRBJ1-2; clone size: -; CDR3 protein: CASSPEPGYYGYTF; CDR3 DNA: TGTGCCAGCAGCCCCGAACCGGGCTACTATGGCTACACCTTC
V gene: TRBV28; D gene: TRBD1; J gene: TRBJ2-7; clone size: many; CDR3 protein: CASRRDRGFSYEQYF; CDR3 DNA: TGTGCCAGCAGGCGGGACAGGGGATTCTCCTACGAGCAGTACTTC